These 21 T cell receptor beta chains originate from one sample sequenced in a study of molecular identifiers for immune sequencing clone quantification. From the PCR reads, TCRdb called clonotypes with MiXCR, one entry per CDR3 protein. The data hold 490,000 or so distinct CDR3 sequences, with 25% observed a single time. The sample comprised naive CD8+ T cells from blood, with Jurkat cell RNA spiked in. Subset meaning: FACS-sorted CD8+CD4-CCR7+CD45RA+ naive T cells. The source is a human donor in good health. Some libraries in this study had Jurkat cell RNA spiked in.

The sample holds a few counts of this clonotype. The J gene is TRBJ2-7, the V gene TRBV7-9; D remains ambiguous. This CDR3 comprises 13 residues. Per germline, CDR1 SEHNR and CDR2 FQNEAQ (reference sequence). Trimming shortened V by 3 bases and J by 4 bases, and 10 bases separated the two germline ends. CDR3 sequence: CASSFPGRYEQYF. CDR3 nucleotides: TGTGCCAGCAGCTTCCCAGGAAGGTACGAGCAGTACTTC. Complete variable domain (other parts from reference TRBV7-9 and TRBJ2-7): DTGVSQNPRHKITKRGQNVTFRCDPISEHNRLYWYRQTLGQGPEFLTYFQNEAQLEKSRLLSDRFSAERPKGSFSTLEIQRTEQGDSAMYLCASSFPGRYEQYFGPGTRLTVT.

The chain employs TRBV4-3 and TRBJ2-7; possibly TRBD1 for D (6 bases). Germline V gene data show CDR1 as LGHNA and CDR2 as YSLEER. The CDR3 has 14 amino acids. V was trimmed by 11 bases and J by 3 bases, leaving 20 bases between them. For the CDR3, the DNA is TGCGCCCGCCGCCAAGATTTAGGGGGCTACGAGCAGTACTTC. This encodes CARRQDLGGYEQYF.

The chain uses TRBV20-1 and TRBJ1-1, with D perhaps TRBD1 (6 bases). Between the trimmed V and J ends, which lost 2 bases and 7 bases, there was a span of 20 bases. Looked up from germline, CDR1 is DFQATT and CDR2 is SNEGSKA (reference sequence). CDR3 length equals 15 residues. In DNA form, the CDR3 reads TGCAGTGCTAGATCATTGCAGGGGATGGAGTTTGAAGCTTTCTTT. Translating it yields CSARSLQGMEFEAFF.

This clonotype was detected many times. V and J are TRBV7-2 and TRBJ2-1; 13 bases line up with TRBD2. The germline CDR1 and CDR2 sequences are SGHTA and FQGNSA. The CDR3 extends over 15 amino acids. With 5 bases clipped from V and 10 bases from J, the junction kept 8 bases outside the gene matches. The CDR3 protein is CASSQGLAGDGEQFF. The DNA of the CDR3 is TGTGCCAGCAGCCAAGGACTAGCGGGAGACGGCGAGCAGTTCTTC.

The gene calls are TRBV6-2 or TRBV6-3 and TRBJ2-7; D is perhaps TRBD2 (5 bases). The V gene's germline CDR1 is MNHEY and CDR2 SVGEGT. The CDR3 is 15 amino acids. V lost 6 bases to trimming and J lost 6 bases, with 21 bases between them. CDR3: CASRSPQFLAGEQYF. The CDR3 DNA reads TGTGCCAGCAGATCCCCACAGTTTCTAGCCGGCGAGCAGTACTTC.

There are many counts of this clonotype. V gene TRBV2 combines with J gene TRBJ2-1, with TRBD2 identical over 8 bases. This CDR3 spans 15 amino acids. Per the germline V gene, CDR1 is SNHLY and CDR2 is FYNNEI. V shed 1 base and J 5 bases; nucleotides not matched to a gene: 4. The CDR3 here is CASSEGLAINNEQFF. For the CDR3, the DNA is TGTGCCAGCAGTGAAGGACTAGCGATTAACAATGAGCAGTTCTTC. Together with reference TRBV2 and TRBJ2-1, the CDR3 gives the full variable domain: EPEVTQTPSHQVTQMGQEVILRCVPISNHLYFYWYRQILGQKVEFLVSFYNNEISEKSEIFDDQFSVERPDGSNFTLKIRSTKLEDSAMYFCASSEGLAINNEQFFGPGTRLTVL.

This clonotype was seen a few times. The rearrangement links TRBV7-9 to TRBJ2-5; 7 nucleotides align to TRBD1. Germline V lookup: CDR1 SEHNR, CDR2 FQNEAQ (reference sequence). The CDR3 has 14 residues. With 4 bases clipped from V and 4 bases from J, the junction kept 6 bases outside the gene matches. The chain's CDR3 is CASSSDRAPETQYF. The CDR3 nucleotides read TGTGCCAGCAGCTCTGACAGGGCCCCAGAGACCCAGTACTTC.

V usage is TRBV27 and J usage is TRBJ1-6, with TRBD1 matching 11 bases. The germline gives CDR1 MNHEY, CDR2 SMNVEV (reference sequence). This CDR3 is 16 amino acids long. V was clipped by 5 bases and J by 11 bases; unmatched bases: 11. In nucleotides, the CDR3 is TGTGCCAGCAGTCAAGGGACAGGGGGTCAGTTGACACCCCTCCACTTT. This translates into CASSQGTGGQLTPLHF.

The V and J genes are TRBV7-2 and TRBJ2-5; TRBD1 is a possible D gene (6 bases). CDR1 and CDR2 (germline): SGHTA, FQGNSA. Trimming stripped 1 base from V and 3 bases from J, with 12 bases between. The CDR3 covers 15 residues. For the CDR3, the DNA is TGTGCCAGCAGCTTAGAGGGGGTGGCTGAAGAGACCCAGTACTTC. It encodes CASSLEGVAEETQYF.

This clonotype appeared a few times. This chain uses TRBV27 with TRBJ1-2; possible D gene TRBD1, 6 bases. The V end lost 5 bases, the J end lost 3 bases, and 19 bases lay between the germline ends. The CDR3 has 16 residues. CDR1 and CDR2 from the germline V gene are MNHEY and SMNVEV (reference sequence). As DNA, the CDR3 is TGTGCCAGCAGTCAAGAGGGTACCGGGACATACTATGGCTACACCTTC. Translating gives CASSQEGTGTYYGYTF.

This clonotype was found a few times. The V call is TRBV7-6, the J call TRBJ2-7, with D unresolved. Germline V gene lookup returns CDR1 SGHVS and CDR2 FNYEAQ. V was pared by 4 bases and J by 5 bases, with 12 bases between. The CDR3 length is 13 residues. The CDR3 DNA follows: TGTGCCAGCAGCTCTTCCCCCAGGAACGAGCAGTACTTC. Its translation is CASSSSPRNEQYF.

This clonotype was counted a few times. The chain has TRBV2 and TRBJ1-1, with D perhaps matching TRBD1 (5 bases). Trimming removed 1 base from V and 2 bases from J, with 14 bases in between. From germline, CDR1 is SNHLY and CDR2 FYNNEI. The CDR3 runs to 16 residues. The CDR3 is CASSEGRGASNTEAFF. In nucleotides, the CDR3 is TGTGCCAGCAGTGAAGGAAGGGGCGCATCAAACACTGAAGCTTTCTTT.

J is TRBJ2-4 and V is TRBV19; maybe TRBD1 (6 bases). The germline V gene has CDR1 LNHDA and CDR2 SQIVND (reference sequence). The CDR3 covers 15 residues. Trimming removed 1 base at V and 4 bases at J, with 11 bases between. In nucleotides, the CDR3 is TGTGCCAGTAGTATAGGGGATAGGGGGAAAAACATTCAGTACTTC. Translated: CASSIGDRGKNIQYF.

Many counts were recorded for this clonotype. The chain carries TRBV30 and TRBJ2-4; D remains unclear. V lost 7 bases and J lost 6, with 16 bases in between. The CDR3 runs 13 residues. Per the germline V gene, CDR1 is GTSNPN and CDR2 is SVGIG (reference sequence). In nucleotides, the CDR3 is TGTGCCTCGACACTACCCCCCGGAAACATTCAGTACTTC. This sequence encodes CASTLPPGNIQYF.

This clonotype was recorded at least ten times. The chain joins TRBV5-1 to TRBJ2-5, with 9 bases identical to TRBD1. With 3 bases clipped from V and 1 base from J, the junction kept 10 bases outside the gene matches. CDR1 is SGHRS, CDR2 YFSETQ, per germline. The CDR3 spans 17 residues. The CDR3 spells CASSWTDRGEAQETQYF. DNA of the CDR3: TGCGCCAGCAGCTGGACGGACAGGGGTGAGGCCCAAGAGACCCAGTACTTC. The complete variable domain, with remaining parts taken from reference TRBV5-1 and TRBJ2-5, reads KAGVTQTPRYLIKTRGQQVTLSCSPISGHRSVSWYQQTPGQGLQFLFEYFSETQRNKGNFPGRFSGRQFSNSRSEMNVSTLELGDSALYLCASSWTDRGEAQETQYFGPGTRLLVL.

The rearrangement uses TRBV4-1 and TRBJ2-7; the match to TRBD1 covers 10 bases. CDR3 length: 16 amino acids. The V gene end was trimmed by 2 bases and the J gene end by 6 bases; junction bases not matched to a gene: 10. CDR1 and CDR2 from the germline V gene are MGHRA and YSYEKL. This CDR3 is CASSQSSGTGEIEQYF. Here the CDR3 DNA reads TGCGCCAGCAGCCAAAGTTCCGGGACAGGGGAAATCGAGCAGTACTTC.

This chain uses TRBV2 with TRBJ2-3; D uncertain. The CDR3 has 15 residues. Germline CDR1 SNHLY, CDR2 FYNNEI. V gave up 7 bases and J gave up 3 bases, with 17 bases separating them. CDR3: CASIPGPSRTDTQYF. In nucleotides, the CDR3 is TGTGCCAGCATCCCCGGGCCCTCAAGAACAGATACGCAGTATTTT.

The table lists this clonotype with a few counts. The genes are TRBV7-9 and TRBJ2-7; 12 nucleotides match TRBD2. This CDR3 spans 16 amino acids. Per germline, CDR1 SEHNR and CDR2 FQNEAQ (reference sequence). Trimming at V came to 5 bases and at J to 6 bases, leaving 11 bases not matched to a gene. Here the CDR3 DNA reads TGTGCCAGCAGCCGACTCGAGGGGACTAGCGGGTTCGAGCAGTACTTC. Translated: CASSRLEGTSGFEQYF.

This clonotype was seen at least ten times. The chain links TRBV7-9 to TRBJ1-1; D ambiguous. The CDR3 contains 13 residues. Germline loops: CDR1 SEHNR, CDR2 FQNEAQ (reference sequence). Trimming shortened V by 7 bases and J by 0 bases, and 9 bases separated the two germline ends. The CDR3 protein is CASTGGMNTEAFF. CDR3 DNA: TGTGCCAGCACAGGAGGGATGAACACTGAAGCTTTCTTT.

This chain links TRBV13 with TRBJ2-7, with 8 bases identical to TRBD2. From germline, CDR1 is PRHDT and CDR2 FYEKMQ (reference sequence). CDR3 length: 14 amino acids. Losses at the gene ends were 5 bases for V and 9 bases for J; bases not matched to a gene: 12. CDR3 amino acids: CASSPGGAAFRQYF. CDR3 in DNA: TGTGCCAGCAGCCCGGGAGGGGCTGCCTTTCGGCAGTACTTC.

This chain joins TRBV28 and TRBJ1-1; D uncertain. This CDR3 is 13 amino acids long. V lost 4 bases and J lost 5, with 11 bases in between. Looked up from germline, CDR1 is MDHEN and CDR2 is SYDVKM. CDR3 nucleotides: TGTGCCAGCAGTTCAGACATGTTAACTGAAGCTTTCTTT. This codes for CASSSDMLTEAFF.